The T cell receptor (beta chain) under discussion was sequenced for a study of blood T cell repertoires in COVID-19. Across the study: The United States, Italy and Spain were the sources of the acute and convalescent COVID-19 samples. The cDNA or gDNA used as material had been derived from T cells, B-cell-depleted T cells, or PBMCs.

In the authors' workflow: The authors estimated nucleated cell counts from reference gene primer amplification. Using immunoSEQ multiplex PCR, the repertoire was profiled, and TCRdb retains in-frame clones only, with some absent. The DNA gave D and trimming, while V, J and clone size come from that table. This table holds more than 30,000 clones, around 91% found once. The CDR3 totals 14 residues. The chain uses TRBV12-2 and TRBJ2-1; the table's TRBD2 call for D was not verified on the DNA. TRBV12-2 is termed a pseudogene. The specimen was peripheral blood. The clonotype originates from a man between 60 and 75 years old with active COVID-19. The CDR3: CAKISGGSYNEQFF. The CDR3 coding sequence is TGTGCAAAAATTAGCGGGGGATCATACAATGAGCAGTTCTTC.